This T cell receptor beta chain was recorded in a study of T cell changes during pregnancy in multiple sclerosis. V lost 2 bases to trimming and J lost 5 bases; unmatched junction nucleotides: 7. Germline values: CDR1 MGHDK, CDR2 SYGVNS. The CDR3 has 15 residues. Data came from immunoSEQ multiplex PCR; TCRdb stores just in-frame clones and leaves some out. The sample has 57,000 or so clones; 90% are singletons. The receptor's source is a female donor in good health, enrolled as a control in a pregnancy study. Sample: peripheral blood, taken in the third trimester of pregnancy. The gene calls are TRBV25-1 and TRBJ2-5; 8 bases align to TRBD2. The CDR3 sequence is CASSEGSGSGETQYF. In DNA form, the CDR3 reads TGTGCCAGCAGTGAAGGGAGCGGGAGTGGGGAGACCCAGTACTTC.